This T cell receptor beta chain appears in the sequencing data of a study of regulatory T cells in long-lasting Graves disease. Study background: Antithyroid drug use was under 3 months in newly diagnosed Graves' patients. Whole-study findings and limits: Not thyroid tissue but only peripheral blood was studied. Limited samples may have lowered accuracy.

Combining iRepertoire HTBI primers with Arm-PCR of CDR3 regions, the authors built TCR beta libraries. TCRdb re-analysed the multiplex PCR reads in MiXCR, keeping a single row per CDR3 protein. The table shows hundreds of thousands of distinct CDR3 sequences, with around 16% occurring only once. Details on this clonotype: Its antigen is still unknown.

Germline CDR1 and CDR2: SGHTA and FQGTGA. With V trimmed by 3 bases and J by 0 bases, 4 bases remained unmatched. The CDR3 is 16 residues long. Time point described: newly diagnosed GD, antithyroid drugs for less than 3 months. Construction of the TCR library relied on RNA isolated from PBMCs. This same sample was also part of a study on T cells in Graves' hyperthyroidism and ophthalmopathy. That work adds: Patients between 18 and 65 years old had hyperthyroidism, newly diagnosed and lasting under 2 months.

The gene calls are TRBV7-3 and TRBJ2-2; 7 nucleotides match TRBD1. The receptor was derived from a woman aged 35-65 years with Graves disease. The sequences come from peripheral blood mononuclear cells (PBMCs), collected at new diagnosis, from a patient treated with antithyroid drugs. The CDR3 DNA reads TGTGCCAGCAGCTTTTACAGGGGTCCGAACACCGGGGAGCTGTTTTTT. This codes for CASSFYRGPNTGELFF.